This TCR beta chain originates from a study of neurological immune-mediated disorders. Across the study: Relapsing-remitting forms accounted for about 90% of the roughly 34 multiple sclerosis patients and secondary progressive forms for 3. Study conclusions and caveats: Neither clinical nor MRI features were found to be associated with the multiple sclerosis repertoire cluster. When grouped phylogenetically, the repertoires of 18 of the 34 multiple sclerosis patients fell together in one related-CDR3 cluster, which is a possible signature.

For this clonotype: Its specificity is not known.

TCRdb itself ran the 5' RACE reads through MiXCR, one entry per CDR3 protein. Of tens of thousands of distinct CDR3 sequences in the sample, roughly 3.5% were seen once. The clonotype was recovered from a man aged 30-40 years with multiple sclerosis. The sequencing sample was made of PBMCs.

The CDR3 DNA reads TGTGCCAGCAGTTTAGCAGCGGGGGGATTCGGGGAGACCCAGTACTTC. Residues: CASSLAAGGFGETQYF. The chain employs TRBV27 and TRBJ2-5; 9 bases are a match to TRBD2. The junction had 9 bases not matched to a gene; V was cut back by 2 bases and J by 5 bases. The CDR3 has 16 residues. Germline CDR1 and CDR2: MNHEY and SMNVEV (reference sequence).